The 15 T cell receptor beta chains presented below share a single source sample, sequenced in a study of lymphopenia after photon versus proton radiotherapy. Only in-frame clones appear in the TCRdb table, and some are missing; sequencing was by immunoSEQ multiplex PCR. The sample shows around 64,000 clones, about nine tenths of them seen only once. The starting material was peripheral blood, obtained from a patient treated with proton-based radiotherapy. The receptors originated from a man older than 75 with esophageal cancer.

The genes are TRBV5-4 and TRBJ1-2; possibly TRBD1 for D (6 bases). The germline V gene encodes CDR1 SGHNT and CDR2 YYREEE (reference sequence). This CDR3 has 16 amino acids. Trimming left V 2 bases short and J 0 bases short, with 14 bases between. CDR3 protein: CASSLLGQLANYGYTF. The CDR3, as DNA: TGTGCCAGCAGCTTATTAGGACAGCTAGCTAACTATGGCTACACCTTC.

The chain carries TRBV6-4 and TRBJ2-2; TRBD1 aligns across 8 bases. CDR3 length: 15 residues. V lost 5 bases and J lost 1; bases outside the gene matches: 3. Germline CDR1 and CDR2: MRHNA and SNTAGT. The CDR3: CASSITGGNTGELFF. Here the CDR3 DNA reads TGTGCCAGCAGTATTACAGGGGGGAACACCGGGGAGCTGTTTTTT.

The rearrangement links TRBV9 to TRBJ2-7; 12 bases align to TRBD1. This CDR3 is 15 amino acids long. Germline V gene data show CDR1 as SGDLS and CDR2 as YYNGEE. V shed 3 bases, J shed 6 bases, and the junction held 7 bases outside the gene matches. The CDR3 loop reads CASSAGTGGKVEQYF. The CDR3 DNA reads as TGTGCCAGCAGCGCCGGGACAGGGGGCAAAGTCGAGCAGTACTTC.

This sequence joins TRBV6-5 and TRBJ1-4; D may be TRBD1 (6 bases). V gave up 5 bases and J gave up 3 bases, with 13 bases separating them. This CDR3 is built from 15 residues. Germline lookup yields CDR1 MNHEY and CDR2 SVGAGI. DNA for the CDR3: TGTGCCAGCAGTCAGGGGACCCTCCCTAATGAAAAACTGTTTTTT. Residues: CASSQGTLPNEKLFF.

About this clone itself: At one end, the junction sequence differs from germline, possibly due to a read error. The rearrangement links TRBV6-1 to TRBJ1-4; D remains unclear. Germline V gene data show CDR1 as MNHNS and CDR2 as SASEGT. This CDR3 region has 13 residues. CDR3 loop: CASREATNEKLFF. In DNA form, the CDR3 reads TGTGCCAGCAGGGAAGCAACTAATGAAAAACTGTTTTTT.

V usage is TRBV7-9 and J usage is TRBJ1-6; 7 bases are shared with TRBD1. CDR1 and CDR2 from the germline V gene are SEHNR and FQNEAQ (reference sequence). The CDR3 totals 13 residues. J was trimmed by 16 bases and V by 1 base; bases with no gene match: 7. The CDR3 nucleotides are TGTGCCAGCAGCTTAGAGGTCGGACAGGCTCTCCACTTT. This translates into CASSLEVGQALHF.

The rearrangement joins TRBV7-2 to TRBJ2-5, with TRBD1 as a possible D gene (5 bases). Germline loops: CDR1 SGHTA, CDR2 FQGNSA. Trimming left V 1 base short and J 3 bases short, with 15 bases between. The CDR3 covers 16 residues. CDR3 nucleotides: TGTGCCAGCAGCTTAGGTGGGGCACTTCGTAAAGAGACCCAGTACTTC. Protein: CASSLGGALRKETQYF. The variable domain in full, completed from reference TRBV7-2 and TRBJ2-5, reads GAGVSQSPSNKVTEKGKDVELRCDPISGHTALYWYRQSLGQGLEFLIYFQGNSAPDKSGLPSDRFSAERTGGSVSTLTIQRTQQEDSAVYLCASSLGGALRKETQYFGPGTRLLVL.

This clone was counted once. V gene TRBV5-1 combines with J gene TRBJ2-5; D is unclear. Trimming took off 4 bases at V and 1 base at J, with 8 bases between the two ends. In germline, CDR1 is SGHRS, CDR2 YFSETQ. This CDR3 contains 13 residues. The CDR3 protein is CASSEQTQETQYF. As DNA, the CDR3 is TGCGCCAGCAGCGAACAGACCCAAGAGACCCAGTACTTC.

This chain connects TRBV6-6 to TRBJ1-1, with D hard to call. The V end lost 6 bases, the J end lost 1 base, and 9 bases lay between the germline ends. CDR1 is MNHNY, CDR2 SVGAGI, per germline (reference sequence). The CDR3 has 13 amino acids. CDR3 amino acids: CASSILPNTEAFF. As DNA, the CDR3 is TGTGCCAGCAGCATTCTCCCGAACACTGAAGCTTTCTTT.

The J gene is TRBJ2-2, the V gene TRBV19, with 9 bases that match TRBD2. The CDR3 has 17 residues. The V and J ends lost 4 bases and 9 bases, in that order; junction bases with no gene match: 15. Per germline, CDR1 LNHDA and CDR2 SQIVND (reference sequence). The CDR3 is CASSTIAGVTLRRELFF. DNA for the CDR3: TGTGCCAGTAGTACCATAGCGGGGGTTACCCTGAGAAGGGAGCTGTTTTTT.

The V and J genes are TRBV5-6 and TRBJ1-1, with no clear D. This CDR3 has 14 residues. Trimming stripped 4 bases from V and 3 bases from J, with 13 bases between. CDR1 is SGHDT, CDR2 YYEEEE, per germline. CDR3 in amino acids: CASSDGATDTEAFF. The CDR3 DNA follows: TGTGCCAGCAGCGATGGAGCCACCGACACTGAAGCTTTCTTT. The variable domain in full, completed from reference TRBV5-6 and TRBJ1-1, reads DAGVTQSPTHLIKTRGQQVTLRCSPKSGHDTVSWYQQALGQGPQFIFQYYEEEERQRGNFPDRFSGHQFPNYSSELNVNALLLGDSALYLCASSDGATDTEAFFGQGTRLTVV.

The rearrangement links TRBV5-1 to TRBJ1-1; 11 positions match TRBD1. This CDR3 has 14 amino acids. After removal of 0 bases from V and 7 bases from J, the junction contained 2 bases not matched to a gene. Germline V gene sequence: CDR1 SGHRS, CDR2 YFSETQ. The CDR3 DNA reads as TGCGCCAGCAGCTTGGGGACAGGGGGCGGTGAAGCTTTCTTT. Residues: CASSLGTGGGEAFF. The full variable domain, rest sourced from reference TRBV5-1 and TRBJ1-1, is KAGVTQTPRYLIKTRGQQVTLSCSPISGHRSVSWYQQTPGQGLQFLFEYFSETQRNKGNFPGRFSGRQFSNSRSEMNVSTLELGDSALYLCASSLGTGGGEAFFGQGTRLTVV.

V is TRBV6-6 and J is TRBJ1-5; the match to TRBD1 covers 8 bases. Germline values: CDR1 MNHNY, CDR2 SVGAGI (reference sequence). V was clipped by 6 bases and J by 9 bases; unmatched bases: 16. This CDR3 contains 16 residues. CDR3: CASSLKRTGNLGPQHF. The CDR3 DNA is TGTGCCAGCAGCCTCAAAAGGACAGGGAACTTAGGGCCCCAGCATTTT.

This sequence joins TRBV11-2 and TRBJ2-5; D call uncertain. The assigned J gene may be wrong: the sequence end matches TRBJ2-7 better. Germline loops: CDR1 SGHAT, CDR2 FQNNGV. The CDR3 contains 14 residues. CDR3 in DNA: TGTGCCAGCAGCTTCGGACGTGTCGTTGGCGAGCAGTACTTC. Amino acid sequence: CASSFGRVVGEQYF.

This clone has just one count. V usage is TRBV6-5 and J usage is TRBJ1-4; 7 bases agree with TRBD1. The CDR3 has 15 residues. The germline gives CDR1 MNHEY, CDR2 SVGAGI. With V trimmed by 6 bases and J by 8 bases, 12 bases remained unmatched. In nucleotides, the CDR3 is TGTGCCAGCAGGACGAACCACAGGGGCGCGGAAAAACTGTTTTTT. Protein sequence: CASRTNHRGAEKLFF.